The TCR beta chain described here comes from a study of cytomegalovirus exposure and HLA in healthy donors. There are 14 residues in the CDR3. The V gene's germline CDR1 is SGHTA and CDR2 FQGNSA. V dropped 5 bases and J dropped 11; count of bases not matched to a gene: 9. With 60 Vbeta and 13 Jbeta primers, the PCR was carried out. The method was immunoSEQ multiplex PCR; TCRdb's version includes in-frame clones alone and lacks a portion of them. The sample gives some 74,000 clones, roughly 80% of which show up once; 0.8% to 1.1% is in the top ten. The sample consisted of PBMCs. V is TRBV7-2 and J is TRBJ1-4; 9 bases align to TRBD1. This TCR was sampled from a male donor in good health and CMV-seronegative. CDR3 amino acids: CASSLGQGGQKLFF. The CDR3 coding sequence is TGTGCCAGCAGCCTGGGACAGGGAGGGCAGAAACTGTTTTTT. The full variable domain, in which reference TRBV7-2 and TRBJ1-4 provide the parts outside the CDR3, is GAGVSQSPSNKVTEKGKDVELRCDPISGHTALYWYRQSLGQGLEFLIYFQGNSAPDKSGLPSDRFSAERTGGSVSTLTIQRTQQEDSAVYLCASSLGQGGQKLFFGSGTQLSVL.